The clone carrying this T cell receptor (beta chain) was recorded a few times. The data stem from a study of blood T cell repertoires in COVID-19. Sequencing used immunoSEQ multiplex PCR; TCRdb keeps in-frame clones, though not all of them. Seen here are tens of thousands of clones, around 65% observed once, and the top ten hold 51%. The length of the CDR3 is 14 residues. Trimming shortened V by 2 bases and J by 2 bases, and 9 bases separated the two germline ends. Germline loops: CDR1 SGHTA, CDR2 FQGNSA. The sequenced material came from PBMCs or T cells enriched from blood (not recorded which). J is TRBJ1-2 and V is TRBV7-2; the D is unclear. This TCR was recovered from an older woman who had been exposed to COVID-19. CDR3 DNA sequence: TGTGCCAGCAGCTTACTTGCGGGGAACTATGGCTACACCTTC. Translation: CASSLLAGNYGYTF.